Following are 3 T cell receptor beta chains from one sample sequenced in a study of blood T cell repertoires in COVID-19. Here immunoSEQ multiplex PCR was the method, and the copy in TCRdb shows in-frame clones only, minus some. Of about 350,000 clones listed, roughly 84% are singletons. The source material was PBMCs or T cells enriched from blood (not recorded which). The receptors come from a woman younger than 45 who had recovered from COVID-19.

The gene calls are TRBV30 and TRBJ2-7; the match to TRBD1 covers 7 bases. CDR1 and CDR2 (germline): GTSNPN, SVGIG (reference sequence). The V segment lost 5 bases and the J segment 5 bases; nucleotides outside the gene matches: 9. This CDR3 region has 13 residues. The CDR3 bases are TGTGCCTGGGGGGTAGGGGGCCTTAACGAGCAGTACTTC. Protein product: CAWGVGGLNEQYF.

The chain joins TRBV7-2 to TRBJ2-2, with 13 bases identical to TRBD2. This CDR3 region has 17 residues. The germline CDR1 and CDR2 sequences are SGHTA and FQGNSA. The ends lost 3 bases at V and 5 bases at J; junction bases unmatched: 6. DNA of the CDR3: TGTGCCAGCAGCTTCCGGACTAGCGGGAGTTATACCGGGGAGCTGTTTTTT. It is translated as CASSFRTSGSYTGELFF.

The chain joins TRBV6-5 to TRBJ2-7; 9 positions agree with TRBD2. Per germline, CDR1 MNHEY and CDR2 SVGAGI. V lost 5 bases to trimming and J lost 2 bases; unmatched junction nucleotides: 7. This CDR3 region has 15 residues. CDR3 sequence reads: CASSPPSGAAYEQYF. Here the CDR3 DNA reads TGTGCCAGCAGTCCCCCTAGCGGGGCCGCCTACGAGCAGTACTTC.